The 7 T cell receptor beta chains below all came from one sample that was sequenced in a study of cytomegalovirus exposure and HLA in healthy donors (dated 2017 in TCRdb). Library preparation used the immunoSEQ multiplex PCR assay. The multiplex PCR relied on a mix of 60 forward primers for TCR Vbeta segments and 13 reverse primers for TCR Jbeta segments. Entries here come from immuneACCESS through TCRdb and include only in-frame sequences with V and J called. Some clones fail to appear in such tables; in the studies checked, an unresolved V gene covers under half of the shortfall, and the cause of the remainder is unknown. This sample has about 100,000 clones in its table, and around three quarters of those were observed once. The top ten constitute about 4% of the sample. Sequencing was done on a sample of PBMCs. Every receptor here comes from a female donor in good health and CMV-seropositive.

With regard to this clone: Other DNA sequences in the sample encode the same CDR3. The rearrangement uses TRBV9 and TRBJ1-1; D remains ambiguous. Trimming cost V 0 bases and J 4 bases, with 7 bases left between them. This CDR3 is built from 13 residues. CDR1 and CDR2 (germline): SGDLS, YYNGEE. The chain's CDR3 is CASSVVAGTEAFF. The CDR3 bases are TGTGCCAGCAGCGTAGTGGCTGGCACTGAAGCTTTCTTT.

This rearrangement joins TRBV5-4 to TRBJ2-3, with 14 nucleotides matching TRBD2. The germline gives CDR1 SGHNT, CDR2 YYREEE (reference sequence). V was pared by 3 bases and J by 2 bases, with 5 bases of the junction left unmatched. The length of the CDR3 is 17 residues. The DNA of the CDR3 is TGTGCCAGCAGCTCCTGGACTAGCGGGGGGACCACAGATACGCAGTATTTT. As protein: CASSSWTSGGTTDTQYF.

The chain is built from TRBV30 and TRBJ2-7, with D perhaps TRBD1 (6 bases). Germline CDR1 reads GTSNPN; CDR2 reads SVGIG (reference sequence). Deletions cut 5 bases from V and 13 bases from J, with 15 bases between. The CDR3 has 10 residues. The DNA for the CDR3 is TGTGCCTGGGCTAGGGACAAGCCATACTTC. Protein sequence: CAWARDKPYF.

This clone was observed a single time. The rearrangement uses TRBV18 and TRBJ2-5; 8 nucleotides match TRBD1. The last part of the DNA fits TRBJ2-7 better; the J call may be wrong. CDR1 is KGHSH and CDR2 is LQKENI in the germline V gene. The CDR3 length is 14 residues. The CDR3 spells CASTPGTGYYEQYF. DNA of the CDR3: TGTGCCAGCACTCCCGGGACAGGCTACTACGAGCAGTACTTC.

V gene TRBV13 combines with J gene TRBJ1-1; no reliable D call. V was trimmed by 6 bases and J by 0 bases, leaving 17 bases between them. There are 16 residues in the CDR3. Germline V gives CDR1 PRHDT, CDR2 FYEKMQ (reference sequence). Here the CDR3 reads CASSYSGRGMNTEAFF. The DNA of the CDR3 is TGTGCCAGCAGTTACTCCGGCCGGGGTATGAACACTGAAGCTTTCTTT.

The rearrangement joins TRBV9 to TRBJ2-3; a possible D gene is TRBD2 (6 bases). Germline values: CDR1 SGDLS, CDR2 YYNGEE. Trimming pared 2 bases from V and 2 bases from J, leaving 12 bases between. This CDR3 is 15 amino acids long. CDR3 sequence: CASSVEGRDTDTQYF. The CDR3 DNA follows: TGTGCCAGCAGCGTCGAAGGGCGGGACACAGATACGCAGTATTTT.

The chain carries TRBV5-5 and TRBJ2-6; a possible D gene is TRBD2 (5 bases). Germline lookup yields CDR1 SGHKS and CDR2 YYEKEE (reference sequence). V was shortened by 1 base and J by 2 bases, with 7 bases between the two germline ends. The CDR3 is made up of 15 amino acids. The CDR3 sequence: CASSLRETGANVLTF. The CDR3 coding sequence is TGTGCCAGCAGCTTGAGGGAGACTGGGGCCAACGTCCTGACTTTC. The full variable domain, completed using reference TRBV5-5 and TRBJ2-6, is DAGVTQSPTHLIKTRGQQVTLRCSPISGHKSVSWYQQVLGQGPQFIFQYYEKEERGRGNFPDRFSARQFPNYSSELNVNALLLGDSALYLCASSLRETGANVLTFGAGSRLTVL.